The 30 T cell receptor beta chains below come from one sample, sequenced in a study of CD8+ T cells in alopecia areata. Following extraction, RNA underwent reverse transcription to cDNA, which served as the sequencing template. TCRdb's table, derived via immunoSEQ multiplex PCR, lists solely in-frame clones and lacks some. Here the sample spans about 150,000 clones, roughly 61% being singletons. The sample in question was CD4+ T cells sorted from blood, obtained at week 0. Receptors were obtained from a human donor with alopecia areata.

The CDR3, as DNA: TGTGCCATCAGAGCGGGACTAGCGGGGGGCAATGAGCAGTTCTTC. Protein sequence: CAIRAGLAGGNEQFF. The rearrangement links TRBV10-3 to TRBJ2-1; TRBD2 aligns across 15 bases. Germline V lookup: CDR1 ENHRY, CDR2 SYGVKD. J lost 6 bases, V lost 6 bases, and 3 bases had no gene match. The CDR3 loop spans 15 amino acids.

V usage is TRBV30 and J usage is TRBJ1-4; D gene uncertain. V was trimmed by 5 bases and J by 0 bases, leaving 10 bases between them. The CDR3 sequence is 14 residues long. Germline CDR1 and CDR2: GTSNPN and SVGIG (reference sequence). The CDR3 here is CAWSTSPTNEKLFF. CDR3 sequence (DNA): TGTGCCTGGTCAACCAGCCCAACTAATGAAAAACTGTTTTTT.

CDR3 DNA: TGTGCCACCTACCCGGGCGACCGTAATTCACCCCTCCACTTT. Translation: CATYPGDRNSPLHF. This chain uses TRBV15 with TRBJ1-6; no definite D call. Germline V gene sequence: CDR1 LNHNV, CDR2 YYDKDF (reference sequence). This CDR3 has 14 residues. Trimming removed 8 bases from V and 6 bases from J, with 14 bases in between. The full variable domain, completed using reference TRBV15 and TRBJ1-6, is DAMVIQNPRYQVTQFGKPVTLSCSQTLNHNVMYWYQQKSSQAPKLLFHYYDKDFNNEADTPDNFQSRRPNTSFCFLDIRSPGLGDTAMYLCATYPGDRNSPLHFGNGTRLTVT.

The chain links TRBV6-5 to TRBJ2-7; TRBD2 might be the D (7 bases). The CDR3 length is 15 residues. V lost 2 bases and J lost 0, with 11 bases in between. The germline V gene encodes CDR1 MNHEY and CDR2 SVGAGI. DNA of the CDR3: TGTGCCAGCAGTTACCGGGGGGCGTTCTCCTACGAGCAGTACTTC. Translating gives CASSYRGAFSYEQYF.

The chain uses TRBV25-1 and TRBJ2-1; D possibly corresponds to TRBD2 (5 bases). This CDR3 is 14 amino acids long. V dropped 2 bases and J dropped 6 bases, with 11 bases sitting between them. CDR1 and CDR2 (germline): MGHDK, SYGVNS. CDR3 nucleotides: TGTGCCAGCAGTGAAGGGGAGACGTTCAATGAGCAGTTCTTC. Translating gives CASSEGETFNEQFF.

V is TRBV7-3 and J is TRBJ2-3; 11 nucleotides line up with TRBD2. With 4 bases clipped from V and 3 bases from J, the junction kept 3 bases outside the gene matches. CDR3 length: 15 amino acids. Per germline, CDR1 SGHTA and CDR2 FQGTGA. In DNA form, the CDR3 reads TGTGCCAGCAGCTCTAGCGGGGGGTCGACAGATACGCAGTATTTT. The encoded protein is CASSSSGGSTDTQYF. Based on the CDR3 plus reference TRBV7-3 and TRBJ2-3, the full variable domain is GAGVSQTPSNKVTEKGKYVELRCDPISGHTALYWYRQSLGQGPEFLIYFQGTGAADDSGLPNDRFFAVRPEGSVSTLKIQRTERGDSAVYLCASSSSGGSTDTQYFGPGTRLTVL.

DNA for the CDR3: TGTGCCAGCAGACCCCCGGCGGGGGGGCGGTACGAGCAGTACTTC. It yields the protein CASRPPAGGRYEQYF. The chain is built from TRBV27 and TRBJ2-7, with TRBD2 identical over 9 bases. Germline V lookup: CDR1 MNHEY, CDR2 SMNVEV (reference sequence). This CDR3 comprises 15 residues. V gave up 6 bases and J gave up 4 bases; unmatched junction bases: 10.

The gene calls are TRBV14 and TRBJ1-1; unclear D gene. Germline assignment: CDR1 SGHDN and CDR2 FVKESK. The V gene lost 1 base and the J gene lost 1 base, with 7 bases spanning the gap. There are 14 residues in the CDR3. The CDR3 reads CASSQVWSNTEAFF. DNA of the CDR3: TGTGCCAGCAGCCAAGTTTGGTCGAACACTGAAGCTTTCTTT.

This clone came up a few times. The chain couples TRBV2 to TRBJ2-1; TRBD1 might be the D (6 bases). V was cut by 8 bases and J by 0 bases, with 8 bases left in between. Germline CDR1 and CDR2: SNHLY and FYNNEI. This CDR3 comprises 13 residues. CDR3 sequence: CASLQGSYNEQFF. CDR3 bases: TGTGCCAGCTTACAGGGCTCCTACAATGAGCAGTTCTTC.

The V and J genes are TRBV6-6 and TRBJ1-2; D is ambiguous. Germline V CDR1 and CDR2: MNHNY, SVGAGI (reference sequence). The CDR3 length is 12 residues. The V end lost 7 bases, the J end lost 7 bases, and 13 bases lay between the germline ends. The DNA for the CDR3 is TGTGCCAGCATTGACGGCACGGTTGGCTACACCTTC. The encoded protein is CASIDGTVGYTF.

The rearrangement links TRBV7-2 to TRBJ1-2, with D tentatively TRBD1 (6 bases). This CDR3 has 16 amino acids. Per germline, CDR1 SGHTA and CDR2 FQGNSA. V lost 7 bases and J 2 bases, leaving 20 bases between the germline ends. CDR3 sequence reads: CASTTGLVTSNYGYTF. The CDR3 DNA is TGTGCCAGCACAACAGGGTTGGTGACTTCGAACTATGGCTACACCTTC.

CDR3 amino acids: CASSQISGVLTDTQYF. In DNA, the CDR3 is TGCGCCAGCAGCCAAATTAGCGGGGTTCTCACAGATACGCAGTATTTT. V usage is TRBV4-3 and J usage is TRBJ2-3; TRBD2 matches at 8 bases. The CDR3 contains 16 residues. The trim removed 2 bases at V and 2 bases at J, leaving 6 bases unmatched. Germline CDR1 is LGHNA and CDR2 is YSLEER.

The chain uses TRBV29-1 and TRBJ2-3, with D unclear. The CDR3 is 14 residues long. Germline V gives CDR1 SQVTM, CDR2 ANQGSEA. Trimming left V 7 bases short and J 2 bases short, with 16 bases between. Written as DNA, the CDR3 is TGCAGCGCTTCTACGGCAATGATCACAGATACGCAGTATTTT. This sequence encodes CSASTAMITDTQYF.

This chain joins TRBV2 and TRBJ1-1; D ambiguous. CDR1 and CDR2 (germline): SNHLY, FYNNEI. The CDR3 consists of 14 residues. Trimming shortened V by 1 base and J by 7 bases, and 13 bases separated the two germline ends. CDR3 nucleotides: TGTGCCAGCAGTGAAGTGATGTCAGGAGGTGAAGCTTTCTTT. Protein: CASSEVMSGGEAFF.

The genes are TRBV11-2 and TRBJ2-3; D is possibly TRBD2 (6 bases). Germline CDR1 reads SGHAT; CDR2 reads FQNNGV. V lost 5 bases, J lost 10 bases, and 19 bases lay in between. The CDR3 loop spans 14 amino acids. The CDR3 spells CASSQTQGGGAQYF. CDR3 coding DNA: TGTGCCAGCAGCCAAACGCAGGGCGGCGGGGCGCAGTATTTT.

The chain links TRBV12-5 to TRBJ1-5; no definite D call. V shed 6 bases and J shed 0 bases, with 3 bases lying between them. CDR1 LGHNT and CDR2 FRNRAP come from the germline V gene. The CDR3 runs 12 residues. Here the CDR3 DNA reads TGTGCTAGTGGCGATAGCAATCAGCCCCAGCATTTT. This encodes CASGDSNQPQHF.

This clone was counted a few times. The chain couples TRBV7-6 to TRBJ2-4; 8 nucleotides align to TRBD1. The CDR3 is 13 amino acids. Germline lookup yields CDR1 SGHVS and CDR2 FNYEAQ. The trim removed 5 bases at V and 6 bases at J, leaving 3 bases unmatched. CDR3: CASSLGQGNIQYF. The DNA of the CDR3 is TGTGCCAGCAGCCTCGGACAGGGAAACATTCAGTACTTC.

The V gene is TRBV4-2, the J gene TRBJ2-4; D perhaps matches TRBD2 (5 bases). Germline V gene sequence: CDR1 LGHNA, CDR2 YNFKEQ. Trimming cost V 3 bases and J 8 bases, with 14 bases left between them. The CDR3 is 14 residues long. The CDR3 loop is CASSQSGVVDIQYF. Here the CDR3 DNA reads TGTGCCAGCAGCCAGAGCGGAGTGGTGGACATTCAGTACTTC.

This rearrangement joins TRBV5-6 to TRBJ1-4; maybe TRBD1 (5 bases). Germline CDR1 SGHDT, CDR2 YYEEEE. The CDR3 runs 17 residues. Trimming took 3 bases from V and 5 from J, leaving 20 bases between them. The CDR3: CASSSLTKGSANEKLFF. The CDR3 DNA reads TGTGCCAGCAGCTCCCTTACGAAGGGGTCGGCCAATGAAAAACTGTTTTTT.

The genes are TRBV7-9 and TRBJ1-6, with D possibly TRBD1 on 6 matching bases. The V gene's germline CDR1 is SEHNR and CDR2 FQNEAQ (reference sequence). The V end was cut by 5 bases, the J end by 4 bases, with 15 bases between. The CDR3 spans 16 residues. The CDR3 protein is CASSRQGTQYNSPLHF. The CDR3 bases are TGTGCCAGCAGCCGTCAGGGGACTCAATATAATTCACCCCTCCACTTT. The variable domain in full, with the rest retrieved from reference TRBV7-9 and TRBJ1-6, is DTGVSQNPRHKITKRGQNVTFRCDPISEHNRLYWYRQTLGQGPEFLTYFQNEAQLEKSRLLSDRFSAERPKGSFSTLEIQRTEQGDSAMYLCASSRQGTQYNSPLHFGNGTRLTVT.

This sequence joins TRBV30 and TRBJ1-2; D not resolved. Trimming cost V 0 bases and J 1 base, with 6 bases left between them. The CDR3 runs to 13 residues. Per the germline V gene, CDR1 is GTSNPN and CDR2 is SVGIG (reference sequence). CDR3 bases: TGTGCCTGGAGTGTACGGGGTAACTATGGCTACACCTTC. Amino acids: CAWSVRGNYGYTF. Filled out from reference TRBV30 and TRBJ1-2, the complete variable domain reads SQTIHQWPATLVQPVGSPLSLECTVEGTSNPNLYWYRQAAGRGLQLLFYSVGIGQISSEVPQNLSASRPQDRQFILSSKKLLLSDSGFYLCAWSVRGNYGYTFGSGTRLTVV.

Only a few counts were recorded for this clone. This rearrangement joins TRBV30 to TRBJ1-2; maybe TRBD1 (5 bases). The CDR3 length is 15 residues. V was trimmed by 0 bases and J by 7 bases, leaving 18 bases between them. Germline values: CDR1 GTSNPN, CDR2 SVGIG (reference sequence). Here the CDR3 DNA reads TGTGCCTGGAGTGTAAACCCGGCAGGGCGAACTGGCTACACCTTC. Amino acids: CAWSVNPAGRTGYTF.

In its sample, this clone was seen a few times. The V gene is TRBV11-2, the J gene TRBJ1-4, with 9 bases aligning to TRBD1. The CDR3 loop spans 14 amino acids. V lost 4 bases to trimming and J lost 8 bases; unmatched junction nucleotides: 5. Germline V lookup: CDR1 SGHAT, CDR2 FQNNGV. CDR3 nucleotide sequence: TGTGCCAGCAGCTCGGGACAGGGAGTCGAAAAACTGTTTTTT. Protein sequence: CASSSGQGVEKLFF.

This clone was detected a few times. This rearrangement joins TRBV5-4 to TRBJ1-4, with 11 nucleotides matching TRBD1. The length of the CDR3 is 15 residues. Germline V gene sequence: CDR1 SGHNT, CDR2 YYREEE (reference sequence). Trimming removed 2 bases from V and 5 bases from J; junction bases left unmatched: 2. CDR3 in DNA: TGTGCCAGCAGCTTCCGGACAGGGGGCAATGAAAAACTGTTTTTT. Its protein is CASSFRTGGNEKLFF.

The chain has TRBV10-3 and TRBJ2-5; 7 bases are a match to TRBD1. The CDR3 loop spans 15 amino acids. V lost 0 bases to trimming and J lost 4 bases; unmatched junction nucleotides: 5. CDR1 is ENHRY and CDR2 is SYGVKD in the germline V gene. The CDR3 reads CAISESGTVGETQYF. The CDR3 nucleotides read TGTGCCATCAGTGAGTCGGGGACAGTTGGAGAGACCCAGTACTTC.

The CDR3 protein is CASSGRLAGPKNIQYF. The DNA of the CDR3 is TGTGCCAGCAGCGGGAGGCTAGCGGGGCCTAAAAACATTCAGTACTTC. This chain links TRBV13 with TRBJ2-4, with 9 bases matching TRBD2. The germline gives CDR1 PRHDT, CDR2 FYEKMQ (reference sequence). The CDR3 loop spans 16 amino acids. V was clipped by 5 bases and J by 4 bases; unmatched bases: 9.

The chain recombines TRBV30 with TRBJ2-1; the match to TRBD1 covers 10 bases. Germline CDR1 reads GTSNPN; CDR2 reads SVGIG (reference sequence). This CDR3 contains 13 residues. After removal of 4 bases from V and 12 bases from J, the junction contained 9 bases not matched to a gene. The CDR3 sequence: CAWMTGTGVWQFF. The CDR3 DNA is TGTGCCTGGATGACCGGGACAGGGGTTTGGCAGTTCTTC.

The gene calls are TRBV7-3 and TRBJ2-1, with a weak D call TRBD1 (6 bases). V was trimmed by 5 bases and J by 4 bases, leaving 15 bases between them. This CDR3 is built from 15 residues. Germline CDR1 is SGHTA and CDR2 is FQGTGA. Here the CDR3 DNA reads TGTGCCAGCAGCCCCTCAGGGGTTGGGTACAATGAGCAGTTCTTC. This sequence encodes CASSPSGVGYNEQFF.

The chain joins TRBV20-1 to TRBJ1-1; 7 bases line up with TRBD1. The J segment lost 6 bases and the V segment lost 5 bases, leaving 3 bases of the junction unmatched. This CDR3 is 11 amino acids long. Germline CDR1 reads DFQATT; CDR2 reads SNEGSKA (reference sequence). CDR3 residues: CSAFDRAEAFF. DNA of the CDR3: TGCAGTGCTTTTGACAGGGCTGAAGCTTTCTTT.

The genes are TRBV5-6 and TRBJ2-2, with D perhaps TRBD1 or TRBD2 (5 bases each). There are 16 residues in the CDR3. Germline-derived CDR1 and CDR2 are SGHDT and YYEEEE. Trimming stripped 4 bases from V and 4 bases from J, with 17 bases between. The CDR3 sequence: CASSPPMRGGTGELFF. The CDR3 nucleotides read TGTGCCAGCAGCCCCCCAATGAGGGGTGGCACCGGGGAGCTGTTTTTT.